Described below is a single T cell receptor (beta chain) sequence and its context. Which antigen it targets is not known. Per-base quality was not reported, and no clone a single base away is much larger than it. The data are from a study of OX40 agonist ivuxolimab in advanced cancers. The study in broad terms: Ivuxolimab was a fully human IgG2 agonistic monoclonal antibody targeting the costimulatory receptor OX40 (CD134). Of the approximately 53 patients in dose escalation, about 20 had hepatocellular carcinoma, some 15 had melanoma, 9 had renal cell carcinoma and 9 had head and neck cancer. In the dose-escalation cohort, 65% to 90% of patients were male, and the mean age was approximately 64 years, with a range of roughly 20 to 85. Intravenous ivuxolimab was administered to patients every 2 weeks at six dose levels: 0.01, 0.1, 0.3, 1.5, 3 and 10 mg/kg. Peripheral TCRbeta sequencing aimed to test whether ivuxolimab altered TCR sequence diversity and caused clonal T-cell expansion. Prior anti-PD-1, anti-PD-L1 or anti-CTLA-4 therapy was permitted, and checkpoint inhibitors had been received by about two fifths of dose-escalation patients. Partial responses were achieved by three dose-escalation patients, of whom one had hepatocellular carcinoma and two had cutaneous melanoma. The paper reports the monotherapy dose-escalation portion (N of about 51 patients) of the phase I ivuxolimab trial. Results the study describes overall, beyond this receptor: After ivuxolimab, expanded clones were on average more numerous among CD8+ T cells than among CD4+ T cells. Clonal expansion of both CD4+ and CD8+ blood T cells was observed from baseline to week 6 at doses 0.1 to 3.0 mg/kg. The antigen specificity of the peripheral T cells that underwent clonal expansion was not determined. In the 0.1-3.0 mg/kg groups, partial responders had among the lowest normalized peripheral clonal expansion, particularly in CD8+ T cells. Low levels of normalized T-cell clonal expansion were also shown by some nonresponding patients.

Genomic DNA was isolated from the sorted cells so that the TCRbeta CDR3 region could be sequenced. The immunoSEQ Assay was used to sequence the TCRbeta CDR3 regions. TCRdb retrieved this table from immuneACCESS and kept in-frame rearrangements only. Not all clones are present; in checked studies, unresolved V genes account for under half, and no reason is known for the remainder. The sample table lists 12,000 or so clones, around four fifths of them with a count of one. The top ten constitute under 30% of the sample. V and J are truncated by 2 bases and 5 bases respectively, leaving an intervening sequence of 10 bases. The CDR3 numbers 14 residues from cysteine through phenylalanine. The DNA shown is the 42-base CDR3, in frame from base 1. The germline V gene yields SGHDT for CDR1 and YYEEEE for CDR2. The trial excluded patients who had a history of autoimmune disease or who were on systemic immunosuppression. In every dose cohort, peripheral blood was drawn for TCR sequencing at baseline, cycle 4 day 1, and cycle 7 day 1. Samples were obtained from an open-label, multicenter, first-in-human phase I dose-escalation trial of ivuxolimab. The trial enrolled adults with locally advanced or metastatic head and neck squamous cell, hepatocellular, melanoma or renal cell carcinoma. Before TCR sequencing, CD4+ T cells and CD8+ T cells from peripheral blood were sorted into separate populations.

The chain couples TRBV5-6 to TRBJ1-4; the D gene remains uncertain. The sequencing here drew on CD4+ or CD8+ T cells sorted from blood, taken in a trial of the OX40 agonist ivuxolimab. This TCR was sampled from an adult with an advanced solid tumor such as melanoma, head and neck, liver or kidney cancer. The sequenced DNA: TGTGCCAGCAGCTTCCGGGGTGCGAATGAAAAACTGTTTTTT. Its protein product is CASSFRGANEKLFF. Beyond the CDR3, the reference TRBV5-6 and TRBJ1-4 genes provide the residues; the full variable domain reads: DAGVTQSPTHLIKTRGQQVTLRCSPKSGHDTVSWYQQALGQGPQFIFQYYEEEERQRGNFPDRFSGHQFPNYSSELNVNALLLGDSALYLCASSFRGANEKLFFGSGTQLSVL.